This T cell receptor (beta chain) emerged from a study of cytomegalovirus exposure and HLA in healthy donors. Study results and caveats: Diagnosis of cytomegalovirus status made by the classifier reportedly showed high specificity and sensitivity. Some V segments could not be told apart, so they were left out, TRBV6-2 and TRBV6-3 among them. Presence/absence comparisons presumed near-even sequencing depth among donors.

With respect to this clone: Its antigen remains unidentified.

13 Jbeta primers and 60 Vbeta primers were used for the PCR. Using immunoSEQ multiplex PCR, the repertoire was profiled, and TCRdb retains in-frame clones only, with some absent. The table lists 110,000 or so clones, 80% to 85% of them singletons. The V end lost 1 base, the J end lost 6 bases, and 8 bases lay between the germline ends. CDR1 is SGHTS and CDR2 is YDEGEE in the germline V gene. The CDR3 runs to 14 residues. This chain connects TRBV5-8 to TRBJ1-6, with D possibly being TRBD1 (5 bases). The sequence was obtained from a young man in good health and CMV-seropositive. The sequencing sample was made of PBMCs. Here the CDR3 DNA reads TGTGCCAGCAGCTTGCAGGGCCTTAATTCACCCCTCCACTTT. It yields the protein CASSLQGLNSPLHF.